A single sample gave rise to the 26 T cell receptor beta chains below, sequenced in a study of blood T cell repertoires in COVID-19. Sequencing used immunoSEQ multiplex PCR; TCRdb keeps in-frame clones, though not all of them. The sample includes fewer than 350,000 clones, roughly 86% of them seen just once. Sequencing input: peripheral blood. Every receptor here comes from a woman in her fifties or sixties who had recovered from COVID-19.

J is TRBJ1-4 and V is TRBV6-5; 7 bases map to TRBD1. This CDR3 contains 16 residues. V gave up 0 bases and J gave up 8 bases; unmatched junction bases: 9. Germline-derived CDR1 and CDR2 are MNHEY and SVGAGI. DNA of the CDR3: TGTGCCAGCAGTTACTCTACAGGGGCAGCAAACGAAAAACTGTTTTTT. It translates to CASSYSTGAANEKLFF.

This chain connects TRBV2 to TRBJ2-7; 10 bases are shared with TRBD2. Trimming cost V 0 bases and J 2 bases; bases outside gene matches: 7. The germline V gene encodes CDR1 SNHLY and CDR2 FYNNEI. The CDR3 consists of 17 residues. DNA for the CDR3: TGTGCCAGCAGTGAAGCCGGTAGCGGGAGGCCCCCCTACGAGCAGTACTTC. It codes for CASSEAGSGRPPYEQYF.

The rearrangement joins TRBV12-1 to TRBJ1-2; TRBD1, the table's D call, lacks a check against the DNA. TRBV12-1 is described as a pseudogene. The CDR3 loop spans 17 amino acids. The CDR3 is CASSSPTPTGVNYGYTF. The CDR3 DNA reads TGTGCCAGCAGCTCACCTACACCGACAGGGGTTAACTATGGCTACACCTTC.

The chain carries TRBV7-9 and TRBJ2-1; 7 positions match TRBD2. This CDR3 has 13 amino acids. The trim removed 0 bases at V and 10 bases at J, leaving 3 bases unmatched. Germline V lookup: CDR1 SEHNR, CDR2 FQNEAQ (reference sequence). The CDR3 nucleotides read TGTGCCAGCAGCTTAGCGGGGGGAGGGGAGCAGTTCTTC. This sequence encodes CASSLAGGGEQFF.

This chain links TRBV5-4 with TRBJ1-1; 8 bases fit TRBD1. The CDR3 length is 15 residues. Germline V CDR1 and CDR2: SGHNT, YYREEE (reference sequence). With V trimmed by 4 bases and J by 4 bases, 9 bases remained unmatched. In nucleotides, the CDR3 is TGTGCCAGCAGCCCCGACAGGGGATTGAGCACTGAAGCTTTCTTT. It specifies CASSPDRGLSTEAFF.

The chain carries TRBV7-2 and TRBJ1-2; 10 bases line up with TRBD1. Germline V gene sequence: CDR1 SGHTA, CDR2 FQGNSA. The CDR3 totals 15 residues. Losses at the gene ends were 5 bases for V and 7 bases for J; bases not matched to a gene: 10. The CDR3 here is CASSLRQGADGGYTF. The DNA for the CDR3 is TGTGCCAGCAGCCTGAGACAGGGGGCTGACGGTGGCTACACCTTC.

The chain recombines TRBV30 with TRBJ1-2; unclear D gene. With 7 bases removed from V and 3 bases from J, the gap between germline ends came to 18 bases. Germline V lookup: CDR1 GTSNPN, CDR2 SVGIG (reference sequence). This CDR3 has 14 amino acids. In DNA form, the CDR3 reads TGTGCCTCCCCCTTGGAGGGCCAAGACTATGGCTACACCTTC. This codes for CASPLEGQDYGYTF.

The chain is built from TRBV10-3 and TRBJ2-5; TRBD2 aligns across 8 bases. This CDR3 contains 14 residues. The ends lost 6 bases at V and 4 bases at J; junction bases unmatched: 7. Looked up from germline, CDR1 is ENHRY and CDR2 is SYGVKD. In DNA, the CDR3 is TGTGCCATCAGGGCCGGGACTAGGGCAGAGACCCAGTACTTC. The encoded protein is CAIRAGTRAETQYF.

In nucleotides, the CDR3 is TGTGCCAGCAGTTTATGGTGGGGCGCGGACACCGGGGAGCTGTTTTTT. Translating gives CASSLWWGADTGELFF. The rearrangement joins TRBV28 to TRBJ2-2; possibly TRBD1 for D (5 bases). The CDR3 is 16 residues long. CDR1 and CDR2 (germline): MDHEN, SYDVKM. Trimming pared 0 bases from V and 3 bases from J, leaving 11 bases between.

The chain couples TRBV4-1 to TRBJ2-3; 9 bases align to TRBD2. Germline values: CDR1 MGHRA, CDR2 YSYEKL. V lost 1 base and J lost 2; bases outside the gene matches: 13. The CDR3 is 19 amino acids. The CDR3 sequence: CASSQATPSLAGLTDTQYF. The CDR3 DNA is TGCGCCAGCAGCCAAGCAACTCCGAGCCTAGCGGGGCTCACAGATACGCAGTATTTT.

The chain joins TRBV4-3 to TRBJ1-1; TRBD1 agrees at 7 bases. The trim removed 4 bases at V and 7 bases at J, leaving 9 bases unmatched. Germline loops: CDR1 LGHNA, CDR2 YSLEER. The CDR3 is 14 residues long. The CDR3 nucleotides read TGCGCCAGCAGCCCCGAATTCGACAGGGTTGAAGCTTTCTTT. This sequence encodes CASSPEFDRVEAFF.

V and J are TRBV19 and TRBJ2-1, with 11 bases lining up with TRBD2. Germline loops: CDR1 LNHDA, CDR2 SQIVND (reference sequence). The V gene end was trimmed by 8 bases and the J gene end by 7 bases; junction bases not matched to a gene: 1. There are 12 residues in the CDR3. The CDR3 loop reads CASRTSGNEQFF. CDR3 DNA: TGTGCCAGTCGGACTAGCGGGAATGAGCAGTTCTTC.

The CDR3 spells CASITRLEEKLFF. DNA of the CDR3: TGTGCCAGCATAACGCGGTTGGAGGAAAAACTGTTTTTT. The chain employs TRBV6-5 and TRBJ1-4, with no clear D. Trimming pared 7 bases from V and 8 bases from J, leaving 14 bases between. CDR3 length equals 13 residues. Germline values: CDR1 MNHEY, CDR2 SVGAGI.

The rearrangement links TRBV28 to TRBJ2-7, with 9 bases matching TRBD2. CDR3 length: 18 residues. Germline CDR1 and CDR2: MDHEN and SYDVKM. With 5 bases clipped from V and 9 bases from J, the junction kept 23 bases outside the gene matches. DNA of the CDR3: TGTGCCAGCAGTCCGCCGGGACTAGCAAGCCCCAACCCCCTGATGCAGTACTTC. Translation gives CASSPPGLASPNPLMQYF. The full variable domain, with the rest looked up from reference TRBV28 and TRBJ2-7, is DVKVTQSSRYLVKRTGEKVFLECVQDMDHENMFWYRQDPGLGLRLIYFSYDVKMKEKGDIPEGYSVSREKKERFSLILESASTNQTSMYLCASSPPGLASPNPLMQYFGPGTRLTVT.

This clone appeared once. This chain uses TRBV20-1 with TRBJ1-6, with 9 bases lining up with TRBD1. Germline loops: CDR1 DFQATT, CDR2 SNEGSKA (reference sequence). The CDR3 sequence is 14 residues long. V was pared by 3 bases and J by 6 bases, with 3 bases of the junction left unmatched. The CDR3 DNA follows: TGCAGTGCTAGTAGGGGACAGGGTAATTCACCCCTCCACTTT. The encoded protein is CSASRGQGNSPLHF.

The chain combines TRBV5-6 with TRBJ1-1; 8 bases map to TRBD1. The CDR3 extends over 14 amino acids. CDR1 is SGHDT and CDR2 is YYEEEE in the germline V gene. V trimming: 6 bases; J trimming: 8 bases; junction bases outside the gene matches: 12. This CDR3 is CASTTGQGRSEAFF. Here the CDR3 DNA reads TGTGCCAGCACCACAGGACAGGGCCGTTCCGAAGCTTTCTTT.

The rearrangement uses TRBV5-8 and TRBJ2-5; perhaps TRBD2 as D (5 bases). The ends were cut back, 3 bases at V and 2 bases at J, with 11 bases in the middle. CDR1 and CDR2 (germline): SGHTS, YDEGEE. This CDR3 comprises 14 residues. CDR3 amino acids: CASSWTDEQETQYF. The DNA for the CDR3 is TGTGCCAGCAGCTGGACTGACGAACAAGAGACCCAGTACTTC. The variable domain in full, completed from reference TRBV5-8 and TRBJ2-5, reads EAGVTQSPTHLIKTRGQQATLRCSPISGHTSVYWYQQALGLGLQFLLWYDEGEERNRGNFPPRFSGRQFPNYSSELNVNALELEDSALYLCASSWTDEQETQYFGPGTRLLVL.

This chain joins TRBV5-4 and TRBJ2-1; the match to TRBD2 covers 8 bases. The CDR3 length is 15 residues. V was clipped by 4 bases and J by 6 bases; unmatched bases: 9. Germline-derived CDR1 and CDR2 are SGHNT and YYREEE (reference sequence). DNA of the CDR3: TGTGCCAGCAGCCGGGAGGGGACGGCCTCCAATGAGCAGTTCTTC. It translates to CASSREGTASNEQFF.

This clone has at least ten counts. The V call is TRBV19, the J call TRBJ2-7, with D uncertain. Trimming pared 11 bases from V and 6 bases from J, leaving 17 bases between. From germline, CDR1 is LNHDA and CDR2 SQIVND (reference sequence). The CDR3 sequence is 12 residues long. CDR3 residues: CASNGMGLEQYF. CDR3 coding DNA: TGTGCCTCAAATGGAATGGGCCTCGAGCAGTACTTC.

This clone came up once. The chain is built from TRBV2 and TRBJ1-2, with D uncertain. CDR1 and CDR2 (germline): SNHLY, FYNNEI. Trimming left V 7 bases short and J 8 bases short, with 14 bases between. The CDR3 has 12 residues. CDR3 in amino acids: CASKADGPGYTF. CDR3 DNA: TGTGCCAGCAAAGCGGACGGTCCGGGCTACACCTTC.

This chain connects TRBV10-1 to TRBJ1-6; D gene uncertain. The CDR3 loop spans 14 amino acids. V was clipped by 2 bases and J by 7 bases, with 9 bases between them. The germline gives CDR1 WNHNN, CDR2 SYGVQD (reference sequence). CDR3 loop: CASSENRRNSPLHF. The CDR3 region has the DNA TGCGCCAGCAGTGAGAACAGAAGGAATTCACCCCTCCACTTT.

This clone was observed a few times. The chain links TRBV19 to TRBJ2-7; D might be TRBD2 (6 bases). Between the trimmed V and J ends, which lost 4 bases and 5 bases, there was a span of 15 bases. This CDR3 has 14 amino acids. Germline V gives CDR1 LNHDA, CDR2 SQIVND (reference sequence). CDR3 bases: TGTGCCAGTAGTAGACGGACTAATCTCGACGAGCAGTACTTC. Translation: CASSRRTNLDEQYF.

The V and J genes are TRBV7-2 and TRBJ2-7; TRBD1 aligns across 7 bases. The CDR3 runs to 14 residues. V lost 5 bases and J lost 5; bases outside the gene matches: 9. Germline V CDR1 and CDR2: SGHTA, FQGNSA. This CDR3 reads CASSLGQSLDEQYF. As DNA, the CDR3 is TGTGCCAGCAGCCTGGGACAGAGCCTGGACGAGCAGTACTTC.

The chain links TRBV15 to TRBJ1-3; 9 bases map to TRBD1. Unmatched junction bases numbered 2, after V lost 3 bases and J lost 5 bases. The CDR3 consists of 14 residues. The germline V gene encodes CDR1 LNHNV and CDR2 YYDKDF (reference sequence). This chain's CDR3 is CATSRDRGRNTIYF. For the CDR3, the DNA is TGTGCCACCAGCAGGGACAGGGGTAGAAACACCATATATTTT.

The sample holds a few counts of this clone. The chain recombines TRBV28 with TRBJ1-5; 9 bases align to TRBD1. Germline CDR1 MDHEN, CDR2 SYDVKM. The CDR3 loop spans 15 amino acids. J was trimmed by 5 bases and V by 4 bases; bases with no gene match: 6. CDR3 nucleotides: TGTGCCAGCAGTTCCGGGACAGGGTATGATCAGCCCCAGCATTTT. The encoded protein is CASSSGTGYDQPQHF.

This rearrangement joins TRBV2 to TRBJ1-1; possible D gene TRBD1, 6 bases. CDR1 and CDR2 (germline): SNHLY, FYNNEI. The length of the CDR3 is 13 residues. V lost 6 bases and J lost 1, with 9 bases in between. CDR3 nucleotides: TGTGCCAGCAGATACAGGGAGAACACTGAAGCTTTCTTT. As protein: CASRYRENTEAFF.